The 23 T cell receptor beta chains presented below share a single source sample, sequenced in a study of blood T cells in healthy people across ages. Primers used in a second PCR of about 7 to 12 cycles were a sample-barcoded 5' primer and a J-beta primer mix. TCRdb re-called the 5' RACE reads through MiXCR, storing one row per CDR3 protein. This table has some 1.5 million distinct CDR3 sequences, 28% appearing once. Source material: blood. These receptors were taken from a woman younger than 45 in good health.

The chain couples TRBV2 to TRBJ2-7, with D perhaps matching TRBD1 (5 bases). The length of the CDR3 is 13 residues. Germline CDR1 is SNHLY and CDR2 is FYNNEI. V was pared by 1 base and J by 3 bases, with 7 bases between. The CDR3 reads CASSEERGYEQYF. The CDR3 bases are TGTGCCAGCAGTGAAGAAAGGGGCTACGAGCAGTACTTC.

This clonotype was seen many times. The genes are TRBV29-1 and TRBJ2-7, with D perhaps matching TRBD1 or TRBD2 (5 bases each). V was clipped by 6 bases and J by 3 bases, with 12 bases between them. Germline lookup yields CDR1 SQVTM and CDR2 ANQGSEA. This CDR3 comprises 12 residues. The DNA of the CDR3 is TGCAGCGTCGGACGGGGCAACTACGAGCAGTACTTC. This sequence encodes CSVGRGNYEQYF.

The table lists this clonotype with many counts. The CDR3, as DNA: TGTGCCAGCAGGGTAGCCGCCGGGACAGGGGGCTACGAGCAGTACTTC. Amino acids: CASRVAAGTGGYEQYF. This chain connects TRBV7-2 to TRBJ2-7; TRBD1 aligns across 11 bases. Germline CDR1 SGHTA, CDR2 FQGNSA. The CDR3 length is 16 residues. Trimming took 6 bases from V and 3 from J; bases not matched to a gene: 10.

This clonotype was recorded at least ten times. This chain uses TRBV29-1 with TRBJ2-1, with TRBD2 matching 10 bases. This CDR3 comprises 14 residues. V lost 4 bases, J lost 5 bases, and 5 bases stayed unmatched. CDR1 is SQVTM, CDR2 ANQGSEA, per germline. CDR3: CSVGRSGGDNEQFF. The CDR3 DNA reads TGCAGCGTTGGAAGGAGCGGGGGGGACAATGAGCAGTTCTTC.

This clonotype was detected ten times or more. The chain has TRBV6-5 and TRBJ1-6; the match to TRBD1 covers 9 bases. This CDR3 comprises 15 residues. Germline CDR1 reads MNHEY; CDR2 reads SVGAGI. J lost 5 bases, V lost 4 bases, and 3 bases had no gene match. CDR3 sequence: CASSSGQGHNSPLHF. CDR3 sequence (DNA): TGTGCCAGCAGTTCAGGACAGGGGCATAATTCACCCCTCCACTTT.

This clonotype has a handful of counts. The rearrangement uses TRBV25-1 and TRBJ2-6, with D tentatively TRBD2 (6 bases). With 10 bases removed from V and 0 bases from J, the gap between germline ends came to 16 bases. In germline, CDR1 is MGHDK, CDR2 SYGVNS. The CDR3 covers 16 residues. CDR3: CATATSGSSGANVLTF. The CDR3 nucleotides read TGTGCCACTGCGACTAGTGGGTCCTCTGGGGCCAACGTCCTGACTTTC. Together with reference TRBV25-1 and TRBJ2-6, the CDR3 gives the full variable domain: EADIYQTPRYLVIGTGKKITLECSQTMGHDKMYWYQQDPGMELHLIHYSYGVNSTEKGDLSSESTVSRIRTEHFPLTLESARPSHTSQYLCATATSGSSGANVLTFGAGSRLTVL.

This clonotype was seen repeatedly, ten times or more. This chain links TRBV20-1 with TRBJ2-4; D may be TRBD1 (5 bases). Trimming stripped 0 bases from V and 8 bases from J, with 11 bases between. The CDR3 length is 13 residues. Germline loops: CDR1 DFQATT, CDR2 SNEGSKA (reference sequence). The CDR3 region is CSARDLGAHIQYF. The CDR3, as DNA: TGCAGTGCTAGAGACCTTGGGGCGCACATTCAGTACTTC.

On this clonotype: A much larger clonotype is one base distant, so this may be a read error. This chain joins TRBV10-3 and TRBJ2-5, with unresolved D. Per the germline V gene, CDR1 is ENHRY and CDR2 is SYGVKD. The CDR3 spans 15 residues. As DNA, the CDR3 is TGTGCCATCAGTGAGTCGGAAGGGAATCAAGAGACCCGGTACTTC. This encodes CAISESEGNQETRYF.

The J gene is TRBJ2-7, the V gene TRBV27; 10 positions match TRBD1. With 0 bases clipped from V and 1 base from J, the junction kept 9 bases outside the gene matches. The CDR3 consists of 18 residues. The germline V gene has CDR1 MNHEY and CDR2 SMNVEV (reference sequence). DNA for the CDR3: TGTGCCAGCAGTTTATCAGGGGTAGGGACAGGGGCATCCTACGAGCAGTACTTC. Residues: CASSLSGVGTGASYEQYF.

The V gene is TRBV7-2, the J gene TRBJ2-5; 8 nucleotides align to TRBD2. Germline V gene sequence: CDR1 SGHTA, CDR2 FQGNSA. The CDR3 is made up of 16 amino acids. The trim removed 5 bases at V and 2 bases at J, leaving 10 bases unmatched. The CDR3 sequence is CASSRYSGTRQETQYF. The DNA of the CDR3 is TGTGCCAGCAGCCGTTATAGCGGGACCCGACAAGAGACCCAGTACTTC.

The rearrangement uses TRBV30 and TRBJ2-2, with D possibly being TRBD2 (6 bases). Germline CDR1 GTSNPN, CDR2 SVGIG (reference sequence). V was cut by 4 bases and J by 7 bases, with 10 bases left in between. The length of the CDR3 is 12 residues. CDR3 region: CAWTTGVGELFF. The CDR3 nucleotides read TGTGCCTGGACTACGGGGGTCGGGGAGCTGTTTTTT.

This rearrangement joins TRBV12-3 or TRBV12-4 to TRBJ2-3, with D possibly being TRBD2 (5 bases). V gave up 5 bases and J gave up 15 bases, with 24 bases separating them. CDR3 length equals 14 residues. This CDR3 is CASSPGLGADMEYF. In DNA form, the CDR3 reads TGTGCCAGCAGTCCCGGACTGGGAGCAGATATGGAATATTTT.

The chain uses TRBV20-1 and TRBJ1-3; unclear D gene. The CDR3 runs 11 residues. Trimming left V 3 bases short and J 4 bases short, with 4 bases between. CDR1 and CDR2 from the germline V gene are DFQATT and SNEGSKA (reference sequence). The CDR3 DNA reads TGCAGTGCTAGGCACGGAAACACCATATATTTT. Translated, it gives CSARHGNTIYF.

The chain carries TRBV6-6 and TRBJ1-2; D ambiguous. The CDR3 runs 13 residues. Germline V gives CDR1 MNHNY, CDR2 SVGAGI (reference sequence). With 6 bases removed from V and 7 bases from J, the gap between germline ends came to 15 bases. This CDR3 is CASRDTGNGGYTF. CDR3 sequence (DNA): TGTGCCAGCAGAGATACGGGGAATGGTGGCTACACCTTC.

The gene calls are TRBV6-1 and TRBJ2-7, with TRBD1 identical over 9 bases. The V gene's germline CDR1 is MNHNS and CDR2 SASEGT. V gave up 11 bases and J gave up 6 bases; unmatched junction bases: 8. The CDR3 is 12 residues long. CDR3 sequence reads: CAVRDRAAEQYF. Here the CDR3 DNA reads TGTGCCGTCCGGGACAGGGCTGCCGAGCAGTACTTC.

The genes are TRBV12-3 or TRBV12-4 and TRBJ2-6; possibly TRBD1 for D (6 bases). Trimming removed 6 bases at V and 0 bases at J, with 12 bases between. The CDR3 is 16 residues long. The CDR3 here is CASRGGQSSGANVLTF. CDR3 DNA: TGTGCCAGCAGGGGCGGACAGTCCTCTGGGGCCAACGTCCTGACTTTC.

About this clonotype itself: Because the CDR3 is missing its conserved closing phenylalanine or tryptophan, this is likely a read error. The DNA of the CDR3 is TGTGCCATCAGTGGTGGGAGGCAGAATCAGCCCCAGCATTGT. The encoded protein is CAISGGRQNQPQHC. V and J are TRBV10-3 and TRBJ1-5; D is unresolved. V lost 4 bases to trimming and J lost 4 bases, with 11 bases between them. This CDR3 has 14 amino acids. Germline assignment: CDR1 ENHRY and CDR2 SYGVKD.

Worth noting for this clonotype: A read error may be the cause here, since a much bigger clone is one base away. The chain links TRBV4-3 to TRBJ2-1; D is perhaps TRBD2 (5 bases). Trimming took off 0 bases at V and 9 bases at J, with 9 bases between the two ends. In germline, CDR1 is LGHNA, CDR2 YSLEER. The CDR3 sequence is 13 residues long. CDR3 amino acids: CASSQESGFEQFF. The CDR3 DNA sequence: TGCGCCAGCAGCCAAGAGTCGGGGTTTGAGCAGTTCTTC.

To note about this clonotype: At one end the junction does not follow the germline gene, possibly because of a read error. The chain links TRBV5-1 to TRBJ2-1, with TRBD1 as a possible D gene (6 bases). In germline, CDR1 is SGHRS, CDR2 YFSETQ. The CDR3 runs 15 residues. CDR3 nucleotides: TGCGCCAGCATCTTGGCCGGGACAACATACAATGAGCAGTTCTTC. Amino acid sequence: CASILAGTTYNEQFF.

This clonotype was observed a few times. This chain connects TRBV29-1 to TRBJ2-3, with D perhaps matching TRBD2 (5 bases). V was trimmed by 4 bases and J by 2 bases, leaving 13 bases between them. This CDR3 region has 14 residues. Germline-derived CDR1 and CDR2 are SQVTM and ANQGSEA. CDR3 sequence: CSVGRTLTTDTQYF. CDR3 DNA sequence: TGCAGCGTTGGGCGGACTCTCACCACAGATACGCAGTATTTT.

The chain uses TRBV10-3 and TRBJ2-7; D is perhaps TRBD1 (6 bases). Trimming removed 1 base at V and 4 bases at J, with 14 bases between. This CDR3 has 15 residues. The germline gives CDR1 ENHRY, CDR2 SYGVKD. The CDR3 DNA sequence: TGTGCCATCAGTGAGTTCCCGGCAGGGGAATACGAGCAGTACTTC. This encodes CAISEFPAGEYEQYF.

This clonotype was seen only a few times. V and J are TRBV5-1 and TRBJ2-3, with D hard to call. The CDR3 spans 17 residues. The V gene's germline CDR1 is SGHRS and CDR2 YFSETQ. Trimming cost V 0 bases and J 0 bases, with 14 bases left between them. The CDR3: CASSLALMSSSTDTQYF. In DNA, the CDR3 is TGCGCCAGCAGCTTGGCCTTGATGAGTTCTAGCACAGATACGCAGTATTTT.

Many counts were recorded for this clonotype. This may be a read error, as it is one base from a much larger clone. The rearrangement links TRBV20-1 to TRBJ2-1; D may be TRBD2 (6 bases). The J call may be faulty, since TRBJ2-7 better matches the DNA end. Germline V gene lookup returns CDR1 DFQATT and CDR2 SNEGSKA (reference sequence). CDR3 size: 15 residues. The CDR3 sequence is CSAASSESSYNEQYF. CDR3 DNA: TGCAGTGCCGCATCTAGCGAAAGCTCCTACAATGAGCAGTACTTC.